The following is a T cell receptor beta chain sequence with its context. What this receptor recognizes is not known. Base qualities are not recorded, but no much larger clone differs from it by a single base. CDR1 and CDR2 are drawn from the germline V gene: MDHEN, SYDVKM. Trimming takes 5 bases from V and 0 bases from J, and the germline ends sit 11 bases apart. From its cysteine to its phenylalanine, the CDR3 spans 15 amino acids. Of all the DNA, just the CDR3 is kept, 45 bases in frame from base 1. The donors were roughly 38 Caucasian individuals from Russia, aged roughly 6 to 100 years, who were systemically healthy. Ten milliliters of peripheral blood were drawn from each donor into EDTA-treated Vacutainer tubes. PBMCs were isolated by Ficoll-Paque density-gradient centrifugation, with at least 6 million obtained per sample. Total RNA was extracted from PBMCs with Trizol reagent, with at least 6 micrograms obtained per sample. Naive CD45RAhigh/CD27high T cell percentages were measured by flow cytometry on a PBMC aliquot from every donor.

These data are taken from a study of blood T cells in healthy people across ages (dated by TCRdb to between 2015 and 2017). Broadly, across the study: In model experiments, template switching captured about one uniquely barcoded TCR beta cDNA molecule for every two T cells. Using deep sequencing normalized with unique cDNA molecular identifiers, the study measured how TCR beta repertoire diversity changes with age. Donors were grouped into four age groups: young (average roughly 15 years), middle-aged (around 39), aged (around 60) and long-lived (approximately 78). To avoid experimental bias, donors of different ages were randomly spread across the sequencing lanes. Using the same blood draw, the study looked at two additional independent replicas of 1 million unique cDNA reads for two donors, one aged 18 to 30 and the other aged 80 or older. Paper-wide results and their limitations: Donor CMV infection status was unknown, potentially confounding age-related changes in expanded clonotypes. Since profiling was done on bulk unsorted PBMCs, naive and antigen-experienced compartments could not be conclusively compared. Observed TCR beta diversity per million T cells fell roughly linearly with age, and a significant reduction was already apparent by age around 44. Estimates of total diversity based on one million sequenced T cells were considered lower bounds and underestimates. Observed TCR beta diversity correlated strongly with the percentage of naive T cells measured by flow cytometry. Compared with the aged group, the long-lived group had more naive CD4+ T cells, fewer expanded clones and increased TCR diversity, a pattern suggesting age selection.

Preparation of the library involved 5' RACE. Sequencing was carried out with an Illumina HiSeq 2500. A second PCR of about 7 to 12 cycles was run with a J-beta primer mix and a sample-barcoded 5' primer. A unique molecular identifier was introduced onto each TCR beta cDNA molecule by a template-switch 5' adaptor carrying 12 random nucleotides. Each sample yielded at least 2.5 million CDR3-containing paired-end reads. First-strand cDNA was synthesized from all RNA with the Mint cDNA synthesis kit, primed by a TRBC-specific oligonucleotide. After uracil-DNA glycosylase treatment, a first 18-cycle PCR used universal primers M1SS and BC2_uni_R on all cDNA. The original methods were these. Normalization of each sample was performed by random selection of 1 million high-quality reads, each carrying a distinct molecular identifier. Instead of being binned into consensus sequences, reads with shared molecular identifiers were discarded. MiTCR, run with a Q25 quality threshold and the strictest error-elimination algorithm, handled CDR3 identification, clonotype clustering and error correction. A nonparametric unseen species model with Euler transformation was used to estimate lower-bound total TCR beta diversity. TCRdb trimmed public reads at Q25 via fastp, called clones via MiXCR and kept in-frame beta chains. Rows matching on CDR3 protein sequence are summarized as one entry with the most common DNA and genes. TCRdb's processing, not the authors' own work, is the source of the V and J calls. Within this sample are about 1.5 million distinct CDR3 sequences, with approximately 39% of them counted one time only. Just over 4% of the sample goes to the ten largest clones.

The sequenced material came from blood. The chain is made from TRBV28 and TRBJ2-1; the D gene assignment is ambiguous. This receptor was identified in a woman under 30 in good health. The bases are TGTGCCAGCAGTCGCAGGCCCACCTCCTACAATGAGCAGTTCTTC. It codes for CASSRRPTSYNEQFF.